Sequencing of this T cell receptor beta chain was carried out in a study of breast tumors, draining lymph nodes, adjacent tissues. Findings of the study overall: Compared with basal-like, luminal-like tumors shared significantly more repertoire with nontumor tissue. Compared with lymph nodes, tumors were less diverse; compared with nontumor tissue, more. Findings are consistent with lymph node origin and intratumoral expansion of most tumor T cells. Data only fit, rather than demonstrated, lymph node origin of most tumor T cells.

This clonotype was seen at least ten times. Its antigen is currently unknown. The CDR3 is made up of 14 amino acids. Trimming removed 4 bases from V and 4 bases from J; junction bases left unmatched: 6. CDR1 SEHNR and CDR2 FQNEAQ come from the germline V gene (reference sequence). TCRdb reanalysed the multiplex PCR reads using MiXCR and keeps one entry per CDR3 protein. This sample carries roughly 110,000 distinct CDR3 sequences, less than 40% of them seen once, and the ten largest clones take approximately 5%. Axillary draining lymph nodes of breast cancer patients supplied the node samples. The sequenced material came from axillary lymph node tissue. This chain links TRBV7-9 with TRBJ2-5, with 7 bases identical to TRBD2. The receptor's source is a female donor with breast cancer. Some clones in this sample may be carry-over from other donors' samples. The CDR3 protein is CASSSLGGGETQYF. Here the CDR3 DNA reads TGTGCCAGCAGCTCCCTTGGCGGGGGAGAGACCCAGTACTTC.